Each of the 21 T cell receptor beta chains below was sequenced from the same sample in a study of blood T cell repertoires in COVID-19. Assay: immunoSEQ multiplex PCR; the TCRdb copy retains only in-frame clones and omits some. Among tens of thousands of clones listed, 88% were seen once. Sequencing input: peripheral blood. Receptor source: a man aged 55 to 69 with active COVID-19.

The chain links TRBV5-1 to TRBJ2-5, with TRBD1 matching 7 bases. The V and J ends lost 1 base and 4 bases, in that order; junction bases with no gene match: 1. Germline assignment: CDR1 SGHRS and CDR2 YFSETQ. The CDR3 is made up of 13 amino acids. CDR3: CASSLTGAETQYF. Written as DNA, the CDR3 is TGCGCCAGCAGCTTGACAGGGGCAGAGACCCAGTACTTC.

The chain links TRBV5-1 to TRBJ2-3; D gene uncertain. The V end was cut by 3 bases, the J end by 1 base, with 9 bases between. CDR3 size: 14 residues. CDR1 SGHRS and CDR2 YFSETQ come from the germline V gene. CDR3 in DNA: TGCGCCAGCAGCTCAATACTCGGCACAGATACGCAGTATTTT. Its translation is CASSSILGTDTQYF. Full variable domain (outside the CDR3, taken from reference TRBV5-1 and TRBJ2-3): KAGVTQTPRYLIKTRGQQVTLSCSPISGHRSVSWYQQTPGQGLQFLFEYFSETQRNKGNFPGRFSGRQFSNSRSEMNVSTLELGDSALYLCASSSILGTDTQYFGPGTRLTVL.

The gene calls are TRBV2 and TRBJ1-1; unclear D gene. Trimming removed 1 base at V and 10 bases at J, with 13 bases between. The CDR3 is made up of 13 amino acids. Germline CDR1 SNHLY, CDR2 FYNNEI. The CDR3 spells CASSEGGRRGAFF. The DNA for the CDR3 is TGTGCCAGCAGTGAAGGAGGAAGGAGAGGAGCTTTCTTT.

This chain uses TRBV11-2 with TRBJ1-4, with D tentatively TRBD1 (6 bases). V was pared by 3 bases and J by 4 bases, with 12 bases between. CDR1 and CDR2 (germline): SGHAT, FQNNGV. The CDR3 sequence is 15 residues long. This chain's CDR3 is CASSLKTGNNEKLFF. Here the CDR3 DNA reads TGTGCCAGCAGCTTGAAGACAGGCAATAATGAAAAACTGTTTTTT.

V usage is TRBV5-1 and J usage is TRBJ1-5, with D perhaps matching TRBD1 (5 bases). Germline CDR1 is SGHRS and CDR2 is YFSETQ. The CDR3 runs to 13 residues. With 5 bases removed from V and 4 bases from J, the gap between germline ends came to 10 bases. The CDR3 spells CASRKDRNQPQHF. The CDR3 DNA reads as TGCGCCAGCAGGAAAGACAGAAATCAGCCCCAGCATTTT.

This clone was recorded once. The DNA for the CDR3 is TGTGCCAGCATGGAGGCGGGAGGAACCGATACGCAGTATTTT. As protein: CASMEAGGTDTQYF. The V call is TRBV2, the J call TRBJ2-3; 8 bases are a match to TRBD2. With V trimmed by 7 bases and J by 6 bases, 9 bases remained unmatched. The CDR3 extends over 14 amino acids. Germline-derived CDR1 and CDR2 are SNHLY and FYNNEI.

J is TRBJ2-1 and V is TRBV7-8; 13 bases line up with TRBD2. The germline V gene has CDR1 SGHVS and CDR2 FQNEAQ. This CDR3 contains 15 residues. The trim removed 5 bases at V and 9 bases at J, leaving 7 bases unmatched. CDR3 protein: CASSDTSGRAAEQFF. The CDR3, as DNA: TGTGCCAGCAGCGACACTAGCGGGAGGGCCGCTGAGCAGTTCTTC.

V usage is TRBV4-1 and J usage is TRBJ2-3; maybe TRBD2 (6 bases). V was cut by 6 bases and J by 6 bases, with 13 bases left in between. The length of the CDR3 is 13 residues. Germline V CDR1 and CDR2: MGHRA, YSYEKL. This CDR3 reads CASRLAPWDTQYF. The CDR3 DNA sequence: TGCGCCAGCAGACTAGCCCCGTGGGATACGCAGTATTTT.

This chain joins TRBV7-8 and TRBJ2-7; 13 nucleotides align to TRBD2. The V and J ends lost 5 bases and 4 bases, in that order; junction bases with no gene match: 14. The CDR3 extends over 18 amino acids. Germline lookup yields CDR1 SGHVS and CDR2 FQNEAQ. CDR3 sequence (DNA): TGTGCCAGCAGCCCTCGGACTAGCGGGAGAAGCATGTCGTACGAGCAGTACTTC. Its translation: CASSPRTSGRSMSYEQYF. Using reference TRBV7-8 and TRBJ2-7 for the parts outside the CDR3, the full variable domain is GAGVSQSPRYKVAKRGQDVALRCDPISGHVSLFWYQQALGQGPEFLTYFQNEAQLDKSGLPSDRFFAERPEGSVSTLKIQRTQQEDSAVYLCASSPRTSGRSMSYEQYFGPGTRLTVT.

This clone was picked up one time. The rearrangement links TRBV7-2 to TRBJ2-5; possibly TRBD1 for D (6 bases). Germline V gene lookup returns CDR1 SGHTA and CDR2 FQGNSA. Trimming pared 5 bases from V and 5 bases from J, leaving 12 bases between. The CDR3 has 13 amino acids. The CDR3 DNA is TGTGCCAGCAGCCACGATAGGGGGGAGACCCAGTACTTC. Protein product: CASSHDRGETQYF.

CDR3 in DNA: TGTGCCACCGGGGCGCGAGGAAGCGGGATTTTATCCTACGAGCAGTACTTC. This translates into CATGARGSGILSYEQYF. The chain joins TRBV15 to TRBJ2-7; 7 bases fit TRBD2. Germline lookup yields CDR1 LNHNV and CDR2 YYDKDF (reference sequence). The CDR3 length is 17 residues. V lost 8 bases to trimming and J lost 1 base; unmatched junction nucleotides: 17.

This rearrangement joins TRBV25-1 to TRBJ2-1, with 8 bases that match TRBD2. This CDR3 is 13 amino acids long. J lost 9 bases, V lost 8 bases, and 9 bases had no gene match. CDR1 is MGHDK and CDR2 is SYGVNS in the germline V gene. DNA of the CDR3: TGTGCCAGCGTAGCGGGATTGGTCGGTGAGCAGTTCTTC. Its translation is CASVAGLVGEQFF.

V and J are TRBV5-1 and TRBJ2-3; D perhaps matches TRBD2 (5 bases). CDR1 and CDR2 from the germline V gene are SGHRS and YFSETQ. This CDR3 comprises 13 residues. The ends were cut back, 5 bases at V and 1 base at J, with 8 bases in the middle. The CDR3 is CASSLGGTDTQYF. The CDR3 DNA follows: TGCGCCAGCAGTCTGGGAGGCACAGATACGCAGTATTTT.

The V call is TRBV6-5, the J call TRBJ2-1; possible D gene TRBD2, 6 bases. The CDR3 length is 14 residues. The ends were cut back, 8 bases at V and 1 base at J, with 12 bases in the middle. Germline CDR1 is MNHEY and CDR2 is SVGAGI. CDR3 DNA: TGTGCCAGCCGCTTGGGACTTTCCTACAATGAGCAGTTCTTC. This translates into CASRLGLSYNEQFF.

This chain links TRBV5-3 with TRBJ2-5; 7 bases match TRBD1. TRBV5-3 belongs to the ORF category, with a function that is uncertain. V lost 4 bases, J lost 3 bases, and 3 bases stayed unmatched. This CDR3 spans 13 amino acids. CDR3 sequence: CARSRDREETQYF. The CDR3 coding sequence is TGTGCCAGAAGCCGGGACAGAGAAGAGACCCAGTACTTC.

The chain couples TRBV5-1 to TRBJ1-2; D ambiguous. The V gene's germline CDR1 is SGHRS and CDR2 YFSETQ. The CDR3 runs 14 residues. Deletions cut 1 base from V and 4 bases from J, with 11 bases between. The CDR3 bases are TGCGCCAGCAGCTTGACGACACCTTCCTATGGCTACACCTTC. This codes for CASSLTTPSYGYTF.

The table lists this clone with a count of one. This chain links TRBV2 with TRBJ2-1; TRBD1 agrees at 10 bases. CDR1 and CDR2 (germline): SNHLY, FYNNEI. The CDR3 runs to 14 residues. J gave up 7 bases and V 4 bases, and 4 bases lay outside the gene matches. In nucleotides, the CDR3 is TGTGCCAGCAGTGGGAGACAGGGGGCGAATGAGCAGTTCTTC. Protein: CASSGRQGANEQFF.

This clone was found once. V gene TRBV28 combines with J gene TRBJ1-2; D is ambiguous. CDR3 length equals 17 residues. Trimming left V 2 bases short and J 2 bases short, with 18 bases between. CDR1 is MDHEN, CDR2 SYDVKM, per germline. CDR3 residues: CASSLSGGQGKNYGYTF. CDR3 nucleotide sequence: TGTGCCAGCAGTTTAAGTGGTGGGCAAGGAAAGAACTATGGCTACACCTTC.

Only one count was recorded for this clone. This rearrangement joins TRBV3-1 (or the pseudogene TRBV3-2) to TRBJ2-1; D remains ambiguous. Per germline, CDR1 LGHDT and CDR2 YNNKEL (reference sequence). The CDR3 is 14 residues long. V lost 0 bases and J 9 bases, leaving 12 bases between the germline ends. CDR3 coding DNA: TGTGCCAGCAGCCAAGATTTGACTGCCATTGAGCAGTTCTTC. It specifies CASSQDLTAIEQFF.

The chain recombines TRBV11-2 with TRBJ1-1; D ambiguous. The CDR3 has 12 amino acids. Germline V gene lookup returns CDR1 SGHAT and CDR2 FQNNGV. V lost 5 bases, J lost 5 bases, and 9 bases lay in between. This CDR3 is CASSPGWTEAFF. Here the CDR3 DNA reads TGTGCCAGCAGCCCAGGTTGGACTGAAGCTTTCTTT.

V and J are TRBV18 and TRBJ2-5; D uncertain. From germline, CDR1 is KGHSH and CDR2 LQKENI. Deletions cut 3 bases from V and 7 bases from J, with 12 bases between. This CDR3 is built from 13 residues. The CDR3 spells CASSPMGVGTQYF. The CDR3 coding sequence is TGTGCCAGCTCACCCATGGGCGTAGGGACCCAGTACTTC.